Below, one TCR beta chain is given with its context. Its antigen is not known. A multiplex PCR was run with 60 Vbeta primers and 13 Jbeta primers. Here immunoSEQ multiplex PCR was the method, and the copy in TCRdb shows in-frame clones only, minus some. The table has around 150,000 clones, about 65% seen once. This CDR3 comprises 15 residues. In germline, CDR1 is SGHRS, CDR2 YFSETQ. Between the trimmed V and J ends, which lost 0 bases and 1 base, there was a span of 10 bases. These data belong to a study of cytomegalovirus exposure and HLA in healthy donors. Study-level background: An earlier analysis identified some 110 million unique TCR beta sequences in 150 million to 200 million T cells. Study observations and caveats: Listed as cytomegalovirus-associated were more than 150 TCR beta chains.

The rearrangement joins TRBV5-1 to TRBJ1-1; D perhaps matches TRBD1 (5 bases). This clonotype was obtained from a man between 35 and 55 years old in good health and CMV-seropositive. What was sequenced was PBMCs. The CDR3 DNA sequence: TGCGCCAGCAGCTTGGAGGGGTTTCAGAACACTGAAGCTTTCTTT. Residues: CASSLEGFQNTEAFF.